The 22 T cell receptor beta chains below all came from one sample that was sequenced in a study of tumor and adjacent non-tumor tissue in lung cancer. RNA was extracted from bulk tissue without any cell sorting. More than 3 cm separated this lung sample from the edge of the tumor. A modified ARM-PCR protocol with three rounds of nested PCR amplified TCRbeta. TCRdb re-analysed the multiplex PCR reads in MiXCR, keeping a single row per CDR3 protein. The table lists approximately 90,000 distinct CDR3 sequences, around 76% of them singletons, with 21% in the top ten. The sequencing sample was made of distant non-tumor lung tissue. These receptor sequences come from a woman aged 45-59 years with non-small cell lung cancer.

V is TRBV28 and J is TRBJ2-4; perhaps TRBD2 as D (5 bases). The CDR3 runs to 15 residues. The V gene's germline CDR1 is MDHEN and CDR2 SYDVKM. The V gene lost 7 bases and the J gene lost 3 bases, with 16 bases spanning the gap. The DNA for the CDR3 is TGTGCCAGCACCCTATTACGGACTTACAAAAACATTCAGTACTTC. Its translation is CASTLLRTYKNIQYF.

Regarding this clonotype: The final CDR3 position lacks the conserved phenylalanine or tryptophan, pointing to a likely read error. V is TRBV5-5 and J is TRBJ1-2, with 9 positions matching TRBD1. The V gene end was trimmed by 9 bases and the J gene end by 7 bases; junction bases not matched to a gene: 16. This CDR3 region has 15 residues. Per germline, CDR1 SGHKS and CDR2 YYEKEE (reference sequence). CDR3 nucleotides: TGTGCCATCACCTCCACCTCGGGACAGGGACGTGGCTACACCTCC. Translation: CAITSTSGQGRGYTS.

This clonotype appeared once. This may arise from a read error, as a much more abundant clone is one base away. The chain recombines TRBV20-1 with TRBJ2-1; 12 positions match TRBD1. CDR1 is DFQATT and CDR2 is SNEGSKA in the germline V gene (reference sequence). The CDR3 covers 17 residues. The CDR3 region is CIARWGQGANPYNEQFF. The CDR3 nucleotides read TGCATTGCTAGATGGGGACAGGGGGCAAACCCCTACAATGAGCAGTTCTTC.

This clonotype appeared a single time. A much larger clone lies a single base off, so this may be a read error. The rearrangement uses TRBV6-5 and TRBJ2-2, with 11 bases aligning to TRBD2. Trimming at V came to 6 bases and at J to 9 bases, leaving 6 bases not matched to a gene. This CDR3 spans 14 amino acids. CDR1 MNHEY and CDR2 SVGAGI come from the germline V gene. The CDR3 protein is CASRLLAGARELFF. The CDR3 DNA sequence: TGTGCCAGCAGACTACTAGCGGGAGCCCGGGAGCTGTTTTTT.

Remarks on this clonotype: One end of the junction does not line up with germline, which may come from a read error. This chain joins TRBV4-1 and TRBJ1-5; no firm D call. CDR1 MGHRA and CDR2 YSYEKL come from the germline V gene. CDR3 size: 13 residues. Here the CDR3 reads CTSSPYFPQPHHF. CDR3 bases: TGCACCAGCAGTCCTTACTTTCCCCAGCCCCATCATTTT.

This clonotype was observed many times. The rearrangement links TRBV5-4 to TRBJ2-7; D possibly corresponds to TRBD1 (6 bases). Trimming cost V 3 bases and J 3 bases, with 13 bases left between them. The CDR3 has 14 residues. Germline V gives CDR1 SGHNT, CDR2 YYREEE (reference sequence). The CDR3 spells CASSSRGLGYEQYF. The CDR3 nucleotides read TGTGCCAGCAGCTCCAGGGGATTAGGCTACGAGCAGTACTTC.

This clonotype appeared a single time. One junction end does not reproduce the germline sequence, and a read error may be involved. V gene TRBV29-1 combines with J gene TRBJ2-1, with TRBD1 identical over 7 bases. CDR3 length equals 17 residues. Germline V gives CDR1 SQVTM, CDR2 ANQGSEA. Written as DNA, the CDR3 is TGCAGCGTTGTATGGGGAGACAGGGTGGTGTCCTACAATGAGCAATTCTTC. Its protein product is CSVVWGDRVVSYNEQFF.

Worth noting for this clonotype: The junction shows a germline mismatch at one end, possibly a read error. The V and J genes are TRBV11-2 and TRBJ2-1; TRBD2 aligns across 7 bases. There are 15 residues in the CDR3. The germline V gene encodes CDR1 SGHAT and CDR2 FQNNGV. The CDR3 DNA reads TGTCCCAGCGGCTTAGAAGCTAGTGGGAGGGCTGAGCAGTTCTTC. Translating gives CPSGLEASGRAEQFF.

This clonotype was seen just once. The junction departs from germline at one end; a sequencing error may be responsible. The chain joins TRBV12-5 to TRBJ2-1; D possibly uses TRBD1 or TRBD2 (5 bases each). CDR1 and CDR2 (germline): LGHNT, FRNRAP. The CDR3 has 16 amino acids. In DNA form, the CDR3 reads TGTGTTAGTGGTTTGGCATGGGCAGGGCGCGGGCATGAGCAGTTCTTC. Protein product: CVSGLAWAGRGHEQFF.

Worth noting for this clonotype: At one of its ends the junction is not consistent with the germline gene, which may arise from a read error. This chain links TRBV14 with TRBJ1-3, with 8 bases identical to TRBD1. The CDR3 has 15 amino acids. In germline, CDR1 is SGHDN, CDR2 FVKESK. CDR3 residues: CASSQDRALRNTIYF. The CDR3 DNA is TGTGCCAGCAGCCAGGACAGGGCACTGAGAAACACTATATATTTT.

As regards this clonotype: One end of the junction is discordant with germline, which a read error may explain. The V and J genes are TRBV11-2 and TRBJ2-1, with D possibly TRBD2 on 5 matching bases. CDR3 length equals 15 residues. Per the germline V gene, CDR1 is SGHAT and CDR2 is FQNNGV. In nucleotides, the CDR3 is TGTGCCAGCAGCTTAGAAGTTAGCGAGAGGGCTGAGCAGTTCTTT. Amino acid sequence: CASSLEVSERAEQFF.

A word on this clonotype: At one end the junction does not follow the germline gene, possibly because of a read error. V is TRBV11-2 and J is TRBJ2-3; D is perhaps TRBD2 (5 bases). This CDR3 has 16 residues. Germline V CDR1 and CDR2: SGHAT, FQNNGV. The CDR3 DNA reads TGTGTCAGCAGCCCGGCGGGTTACCCGGTTCCAGATACGCAGTATTTT. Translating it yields CVSSPAGYPVPDTQYF.

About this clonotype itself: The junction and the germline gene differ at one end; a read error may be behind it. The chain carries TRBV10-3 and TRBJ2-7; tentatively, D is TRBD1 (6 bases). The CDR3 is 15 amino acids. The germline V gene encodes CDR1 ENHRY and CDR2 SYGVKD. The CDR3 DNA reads TGTGCCATCAGTGAGTCGAAGGACAGAGGCTACGGGCAGTACTTC. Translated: CAISESKDRGYGQYF.

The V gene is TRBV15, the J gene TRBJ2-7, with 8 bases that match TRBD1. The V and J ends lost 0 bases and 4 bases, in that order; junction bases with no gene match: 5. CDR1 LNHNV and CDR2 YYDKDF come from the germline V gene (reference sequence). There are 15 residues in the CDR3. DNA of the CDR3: TGTGCCACCAGCAGAGACAGGGGGCCGGATTACGAGCAGTACTTC. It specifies CATSRDRGPDYEQYF.

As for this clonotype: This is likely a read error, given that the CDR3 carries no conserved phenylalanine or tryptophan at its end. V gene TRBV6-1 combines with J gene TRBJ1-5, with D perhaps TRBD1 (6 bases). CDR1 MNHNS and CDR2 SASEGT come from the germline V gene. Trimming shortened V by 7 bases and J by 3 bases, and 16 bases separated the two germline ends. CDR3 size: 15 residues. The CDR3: CASTVGGFDNQPQHL. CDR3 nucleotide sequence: TGTGCCAGCACTGTAGGGGGATTCGACAATCAGCCCCAGCATTTG.

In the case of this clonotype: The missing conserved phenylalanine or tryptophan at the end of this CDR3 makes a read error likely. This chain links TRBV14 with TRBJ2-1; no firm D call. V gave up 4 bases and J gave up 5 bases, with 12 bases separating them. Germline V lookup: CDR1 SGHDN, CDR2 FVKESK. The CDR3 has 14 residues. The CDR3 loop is CASSLTSGHNEQFL. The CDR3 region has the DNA TGTGCCAGCAGCCTTACGTCAGGCCACAATGAGCAGTTCCTC.

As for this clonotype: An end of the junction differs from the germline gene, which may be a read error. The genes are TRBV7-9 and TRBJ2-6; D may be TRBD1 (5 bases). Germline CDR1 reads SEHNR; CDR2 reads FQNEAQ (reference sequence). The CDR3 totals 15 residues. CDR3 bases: TGTGCCAGCATAGGGCCGGTTTCTGGGGCCAGCGTCCTGACTTTC. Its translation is CASIGPVSGASVLTF.

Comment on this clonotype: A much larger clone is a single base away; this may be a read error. In nucleotides, the CDR3 is TGCGCCAGCAGCTCTCGATGGAACAATAAGCAGTTCTTC. This sequence encodes CASSSRWNNKQFF. The V and J genes are TRBV5-1 and TRBJ2-1; unclear D gene. The CDR3 spans 13 residues. Germline assignment: CDR1 SGHRS and CDR2 YFSETQ.

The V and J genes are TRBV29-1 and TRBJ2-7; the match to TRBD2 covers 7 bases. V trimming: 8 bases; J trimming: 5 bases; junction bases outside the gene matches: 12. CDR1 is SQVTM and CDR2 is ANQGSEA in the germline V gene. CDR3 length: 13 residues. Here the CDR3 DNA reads TGCAGCTCCACAGGACTAGTCTTCGACGAGCAGTACTTC. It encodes CSSTGLVFDEQYF.

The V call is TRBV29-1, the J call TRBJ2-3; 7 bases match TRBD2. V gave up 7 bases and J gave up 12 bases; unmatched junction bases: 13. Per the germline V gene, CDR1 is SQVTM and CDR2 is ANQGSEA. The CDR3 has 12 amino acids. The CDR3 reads CSALAGTDIQYF. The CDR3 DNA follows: TGCAGCGCTTTAGCGGGCACAGATATACAGTATTTT.

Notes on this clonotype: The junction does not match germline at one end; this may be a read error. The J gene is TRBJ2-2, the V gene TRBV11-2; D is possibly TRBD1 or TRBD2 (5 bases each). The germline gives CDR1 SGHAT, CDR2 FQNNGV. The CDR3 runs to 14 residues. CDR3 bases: TGTGCCAGCAGTCCTGGTAAGGACACCGGGGAACTGCTTTTT. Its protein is CASSPGKDTGELLF.

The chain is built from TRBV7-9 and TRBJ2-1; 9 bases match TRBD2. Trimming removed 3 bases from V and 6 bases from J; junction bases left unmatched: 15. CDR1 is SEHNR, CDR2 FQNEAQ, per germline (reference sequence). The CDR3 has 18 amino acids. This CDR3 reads CASSLPPGTSRGLNEQFF. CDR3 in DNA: TGTGCCAGCAGCTTGCCACCTGGGACTAGCAGGGGACTCAATGAGCAGTTCTTC.